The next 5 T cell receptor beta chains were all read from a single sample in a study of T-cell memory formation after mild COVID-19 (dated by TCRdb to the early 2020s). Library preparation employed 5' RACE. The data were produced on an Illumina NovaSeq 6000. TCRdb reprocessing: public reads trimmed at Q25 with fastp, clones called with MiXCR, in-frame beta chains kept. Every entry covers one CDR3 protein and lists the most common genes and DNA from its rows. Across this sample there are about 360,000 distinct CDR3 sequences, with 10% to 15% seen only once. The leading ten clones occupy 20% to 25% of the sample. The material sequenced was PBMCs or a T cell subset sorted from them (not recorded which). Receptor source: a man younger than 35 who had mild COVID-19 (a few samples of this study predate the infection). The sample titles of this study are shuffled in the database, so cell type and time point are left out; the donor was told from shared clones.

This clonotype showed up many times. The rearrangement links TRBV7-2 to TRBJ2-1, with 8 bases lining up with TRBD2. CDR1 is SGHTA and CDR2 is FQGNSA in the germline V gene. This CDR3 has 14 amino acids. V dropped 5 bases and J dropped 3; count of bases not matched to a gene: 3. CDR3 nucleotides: TGTGCCAGCAGCGTTAGCGGGGTCTACAATGAGCAGTTCTTC. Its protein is CASSVSGVYNEQFF. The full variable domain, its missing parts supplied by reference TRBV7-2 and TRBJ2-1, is GAGVSQSPSNKVTEKGKDVELRCDPISGHTALYWYRQSLGQGLEFLIYFQGNSAPDKSGLPSDRFSAERTGGSVSTLTIQRTQQEDSAVYLCASSVSGVYNEQFFGPGTRLTVL.

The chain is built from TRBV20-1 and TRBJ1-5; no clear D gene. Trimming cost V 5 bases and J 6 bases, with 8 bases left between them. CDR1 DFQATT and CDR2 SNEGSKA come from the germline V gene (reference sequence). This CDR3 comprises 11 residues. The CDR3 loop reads CSAGPGQPQHF. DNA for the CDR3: TGCAGTGCTGGTCCGGGTCAGCCCCAGCATTTT.

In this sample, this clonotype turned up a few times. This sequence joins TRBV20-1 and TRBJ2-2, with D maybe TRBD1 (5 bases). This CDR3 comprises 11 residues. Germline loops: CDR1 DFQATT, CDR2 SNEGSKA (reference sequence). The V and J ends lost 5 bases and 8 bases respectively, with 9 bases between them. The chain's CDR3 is CSAPSGGELFF. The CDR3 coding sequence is TGCAGTGCTCCCTCAGGGGGGGAGCTGTTTTTT.

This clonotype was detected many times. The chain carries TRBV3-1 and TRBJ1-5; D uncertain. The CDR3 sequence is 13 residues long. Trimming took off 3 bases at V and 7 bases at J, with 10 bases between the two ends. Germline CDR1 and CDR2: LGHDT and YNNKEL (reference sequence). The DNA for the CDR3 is TGTGCCAGCAGCCATGATGACGTCCAGCCCCAGCATTTT. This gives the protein CASSHDDVQPQHF.

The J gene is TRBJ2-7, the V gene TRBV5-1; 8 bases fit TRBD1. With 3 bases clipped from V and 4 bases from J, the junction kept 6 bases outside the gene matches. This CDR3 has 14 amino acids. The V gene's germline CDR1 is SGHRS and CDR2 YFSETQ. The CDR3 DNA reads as TGCGCCAGCAGCTCGGACAGGGAGTATTACGAGCAGTACTTC. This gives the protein CASSSDREYYEQYF.